The 11 T cell receptor beta chains listed next were all sequenced from one sample in a study of cytomegalovirus exposure and HLA in healthy donors. With 60 Vbeta and 13 Jbeta primers, the PCR was carried out. Sequenced by immunoSEQ multiplex PCR; TCRdb stores in-frame clones only, minus some. In the table there are 150,000 to 200,000 clones, approximately 79% of which are singletons. Sequencing was done on a sample of PBMCs. These receptors all come from a woman aged 40 to 49 in good health and CMV-seronegative.

This chain's CDR3 is CAIHPNGIGTDTQYF. CDR3 nucleotide sequence: TGTGCCATACACCCTAACGGGATTGGCACAGATACGCAGTATTTT. This chain joins TRBV10-3 and TRBJ2-3; possible D gene TRBD2, 5 bases. The ends were cut back, 9 bases at V and 1 base at J, with 17 bases in the middle. The CDR3 sequence is 15 residues long. Germline CDR1 ENHRY, CDR2 SYGVKD.

The chain employs TRBV28 and TRBJ1-5; D perhaps matches TRBD1 (5 bases). Between the trimmed V and J ends, which lost 6 bases and 2 bases, there was a span of 20 bases. Germline V gene sequence: CDR1 MDHEN, CDR2 SYDVKM. This CDR3 contains 17 residues. The CDR3 is CASSPWQGGVGNQPQHF. The CDR3 coding sequence is TGTGCCAGCAGCCCCTGGCAGGGCGGCGTTGGCAATCAGCCCCAGCATTTT.

The rearrangement joins TRBV5-5 to TRBJ2-6; 9 bases map to TRBD1. J gave up 4 bases and V 4 bases, and 3 bases lay outside the gene matches. Germline V gives CDR1 SGHKS, CDR2 YYEKEE (reference sequence). CDR3 length equals 15 residues. The DNA for the CDR3 is TGTGCCAGCAGCCGGACAGGGGTCGGGGCCAACGTCCTGACTTTC. Amino acid sequence: CASSRTGVGANVLTF.

This clone has a single count. J is TRBJ2-6 and V is TRBV7-2; no firm D call. The CDR3 is 17 amino acids. Trimming removed 1 base from V and 0 bases from J, with 10 bases in between. CDR1 is SGHTA and CDR2 is FQGNSA in the germline V gene. CDR3 nucleotides: TGTGCCAGCAGCTTAGATGGCCCGCTCTCTGGGGCCAACGTCCTGACTTTC. Translated: CASSLDGPLSGANVLTF.

The chain joins TRBV9 to TRBJ2-1; 12 nucleotides line up with TRBD2. The CDR3 spans 18 residues. The V gene's germline CDR1 is SGDLS and CDR2 YYNGEE. Trimming cost V 0 bases and J 6 bases; bases outside gene matches: 10. CDR3 region: CASSVGPSAGLAGNEQFF. CDR3 in DNA: TGTGCCAGCAGCGTAGGCCCATCTGCGGGACTAGCGGGCAATGAGCAGTTCTTC.

The sample holds a few counts of this clone. The chain combines TRBV2 with TRBJ2-7; 8 nucleotides agree with TRBD2. CDR1 SNHLY and CDR2 FYNNEI come from the germline V gene. This CDR3 has 13 amino acids. V lost 7 bases, J lost 3 bases, and 5 bases stayed unmatched. CDR3 coding DNA: TGTGCCAGCACTGAGCGGGAGTTCTACGAGCAGTACTTC. Translated, it gives CASTEREFYEQYF.

V and J are TRBV30 and TRBJ1-2; 9 bases fit TRBD1. Trimming took 2 bases from V and 5 from J; bases not matched to a gene: 12. Germline-derived CDR1 and CDR2 are GTSNPN and SVGIG (reference sequence). The length of the CDR3 is 16 residues. CDR3 nucleotides: TGTGCCTGGAGTCACTCATCCGGGACAGGGCTTTATGGCTACACCTTC. It specifies CAWSHSSGTGLYGYTF.

This chain connects TRBV19 to TRBJ1-2, with 8 bases that match TRBD1. With V trimmed by 5 bases and J by 4 bases, 9 bases remained unmatched. The germline V gene has CDR1 LNHDA and CDR2 SQIVND (reference sequence). The CDR3 loop spans 15 amino acids. CDR3 sequence (DNA): TGTGCCAGTAGTCCCCTGACAGGGGAGGGCTATGGCTACACCTTC. Translating gives CASSPLTGEGYGYTF.

V is TRBV28 and J is TRBJ2-3, with D maybe TRBD1 (5 bases). The CDR3 is 14 residues long. In germline, CDR1 is MDHEN, CDR2 SYDVKM. Deletions cut 2 bases from V and 4 bases from J, with 10 bases between. CDR3 loop: CASSLGEGADTQYF. Written as DNA, the CDR3 is TGTGCCAGCAGTTTAGGAGAAGGGGCAGATACGCAGTATTTT.

The chain uses TRBV5-1 and TRBJ2-7, with 7 positions matching TRBD1. The V and J ends lost 4 bases and 5 bases, in that order; junction bases with no gene match: 6. The CDR3 is 13 residues long. CDR1 is SGHRS, CDR2 YFSETQ, per germline. The CDR3 is CASSVTGSHEQYF. The CDR3 DNA sequence: TGCGCCAGCAGCGTGACAGGGTCCCACGAGCAGTACTTC.

In its sample, this clone was seen once. The chain has TRBV6-6 and TRBJ2-1; perhaps TRBD2 as D (7 bases). The length of the CDR3 is 16 residues. Germline V gene data show CDR1 as MNHNY and CDR2 as SVGAGI (reference sequence). The V gene lost 4 bases and the J gene lost 6 bases, with 19 bases spanning the gap. CDR3 residues: CASSWRASGGGNEQFF. CDR3 DNA: TGTGCCAGCAGTTGGCGAGCTAGCGGAGGGGGCAATGAGCAGTTCTTC.